The clone carrying this T cell receptor (beta chain) has a single count. These data belong to a study of blood T cell repertoires in COVID-19. Study-wide background: Donors in the United States, Italy and Spain gave samples during acute or convalescent COVID-19. Sources were T cells, B-cell-depleted T cells, or PBMCs; the material itself was cDNA or gDNA.

CDR3 length: 14 amino acids. Deletions cut 2 bases from V and 9 bases from J, with 13 bases between. The germline gives CDR1 KGHDR, CDR2 SFDVKD. Original handling: Counts of nucleated cells, estimated from reference gene primer amplification, were obtained. Only in-frame clones appear in the TCRdb table, and some are missing; sequencing was by immunoSEQ multiplex PCR. V, J and clone size derive from that table, while D and trimming were established from the DNA sequence. The sample records roughly 150,000 clones, approximately 80% being singletons. This receptor was identified in a woman aged 45-65 years with acute or convalescent COVID-19. The specimen sequenced was peripheral blood. The chain employs TRBV24-1 and TRBJ1-5; no firm D call. CDR3 nucleotide sequence: TGTGCCACCAGTGATTCAGCGACTTTTGGGCCCCAGCATTTT. It yields the protein CATSDSATFGPQHF.